This entry concerns a single TCR beta chain. This sample is part of a study of blood T cell repertoires in COVID-19. Whole-study context: Samples taken during acute and convalescent COVID-19 were collected in the United States, Italy and Spain. The analysed material was cDNA or gDNA that came from T cells, B-cell-depleted T cells, or PBMCs.

As handled by the study authors: Reference gene primer amplification gave estimated nucleated cell counts. TCRdb keeps only in-frame clones here, not all; method: immunoSEQ multiplex PCR. The V and J calls and the clone size are those of that table, but D and trimming were determined from the DNA. The sample lists about 190,000 clones; under 90% were seen once. The ends lost 5 bases at V and 9 bases at J; junction bases unmatched: 8. Germline assignment: CDR1 LNHNV and CDR2 YYDKDF (reference sequence). This CDR3 has 14 amino acids. This TCR was recovered from a man aged 40-50 years with acute or convalescent COVID-19. The chain uses TRBV15 and TRBJ1-1; 11 bases agree with TRBD1. Sequenced sample: peripheral blood. The CDR3 region has the DNA TGTGCCACCAGCCGAAGGGACAGGGGGGAAAAAGCTTTCTTT. Protein: CATSRRDRGEKAFF.